A selection of T cell receptor beta chains follows, all from one sample in a study of T-cell memory formation after mild COVID-19. TCRdb reprocessed the 5' RACE reads via MiXCR and lists one record per CDR3 protein. In the table there are around 340,000 distinct CDR3 sequences, 20% to 25% of which are singletons. Sequenced sample: PBMCs or a T cell subset sorted from them (not recorded which). All receptors derive from an adult woman who had mild COVID-19 (a few samples of this study predate the infection). Cell type and time point are not known. Each CDR3 is given with its conserved first and last residue. The D gene is left open where the match is weak. The size field is filled for only some rows; it gives once, few, many or a size class.

TRBV6-2/TRBV6-3	.	TRBJ2-1	TRBD2	TGTGCCAGCACTCGGACTAGCGGGTCCTACAATGAGCAGTTCTTC	CASTRTSGSYNEQFF
TRBV20-1	.	TRBJ1-1	.	TGCAGTGCTAGAGGAGCTGCAGGGACTGAAGCTTTCTTT	CSARGAAGTEAFF
TRBV12-3/TRBV12-4	.	TRBJ1-2	TRBD1	TGTGACAGCAGTTTCCGGCCAGGGGGCTTCTATGGCTACACCTTC	CDSSFRPGGFYGYTF
TRBV20-1	.	TRBJ2-2	TRBD1	TGCAGTGCATGGACAGGGGAAACCGGGGAGCTGTTTTTT	CSAWTGETGELFF
TRBV7-9	.	TRBJ2-2	.	TGTGCCAGCAGCTTAGCGGCTGGAACCGGGGAGCTGTTTTTT	CASSLAAGTGELFF
TRBV7-2	.	TRBJ2-6	.	TGTGCCAGCAGCAGAGAACCCCCTAGGGCTGGGGCCAACGTCCTGACTTTC	CASSREPPRAGANVLTF
TRBV2	many	TRBJ2-7	.	TGTGCCAGCAGAAGGACTACCGAATACGAGCAGTACTTC	CASRRTTEYEQYF
TRBV5-6	.	TRBJ2-1	.	TGTGCCAGCAGCCTCCGACGTTCCTACAATGAGAAGTTCTTC	CASSLRRSYNEKFF
TRBV7-9	.	TRBJ1-4	.	TGTGCCAGCAGCCCTGGTCCGGGTCATTCTAATGAAAAACTGTTTTTT	CASSPGPGHSNEKLFF
TRBV7-6	many	TRBJ2-7	TRBD2	TGTGCCAGCAGCTTAGGGACTAGCGGGGACTACGAGCAGTACTTC	CASSLGTSGDYEQYF
TRBV10-3	.	TRBJ2-7	.	TGTGCCATCAGCCAGGGTTCCTACGAGCAGTACTTC	CAISQGSYEQYF
TRBV30	.	TRBJ2-1	.	TGTGCCTGGAGACGGGACTCCTACAATGAGCAGTTCTTC	CAWRRDSYNEQFF
TRBV7-9	.	TRBJ2-2	TRBD2	TGTGCCAGCAGCTTAGAACTAGCGGGAGCGAACACCGGGGAGCTGTTTTTT	CASSLELAGANTGELFF
TRBV7-6	.	TRBJ2-5	TRBD1	TGTGCCAGCAGCTTAGAGTCACCACTGACAGGGGGCTCGGGGACCCAGTACTTC	CASSLESPLTGGSGTQYF
TRBV9	many	TRBJ2-6	TRBD1	TGTGCCAGCAGCCCCGGACAGGGAAACTCTGGGGCCAACGTCCTGACTTTC	CASSPGQGNSGANVLTF
TRBV19	.	TRBJ2-4	TRBD2	TGTGCCAGTACTCTTTTTCAAGCGGGAGGGCCGGACATTCAGTACTTC	CASTLFQAGGPDIQYF
TRBV30	few	TRBJ1-2	.	TGTGCCTGGAGTCCTTTGTATGGCTACACCTTC	CAWSPLYGYTF
TRBV11-1	once	TRBJ2-5	.	TGTGCCAGCAGCCGCGGGACCGTTGGGGAGACCCAGTACTTC	CASSRGTVGETQYF
TRBV7-9	.	TRBJ2-3	TRBD2	TGTGCCAGCAGCACAAGACTAGCGGAACACACAGATACGCAGTATTTT	CASSTRLAEHTDTQYF
TRBV4-2	.	TRBJ2-3	.	TGTGCCAGCAGCCAAGATGATTACAGCTCCGGGGCAGATACGCAGTATTTT	CASSQDDYSSGADTQYF
TRBV3-1	few	TRBJ2-7	.	TGTGCCAGCAGCCAAGGGGGGCCAGGGGGGACCTACGAGCAGTACTTC	CASSQGGPGGTYEQYF
TRBV3-1	.	TRBJ1-5	.	TGTGCCAGCACCGATGGGAGTAGCAATCAGCCCCAGCATTTT	CASTDGSSNQPQHF
TRBV12-3/TRBV12-4	.	TRBJ2-7	.	TGTGCCAGCAGTCTCTCGTCGGTTTGGGAGCAGTACTTC	CASSLSSVWEQYF
TRBV29-1	.	TRBJ2-3	TRBD2	TGCAGCGTAGATGGACTAGCGGGAGGAGAGGCAGATACGCAGTATTTT	CSVDGLAGGEADTQYF
TRBV20-1	few	TRBJ2-7	.	TGCAGTGCTAGAAACAGCAGGTTCGAGCAGTACTTC	CSARNSRFEQYF
TRBV9	once	TRBJ1-2	.	TGTGCCAGCAGCAAGGATACGGGGACGATCACTAACTATGGCTACACCTTC	CASSKDTGTITNYGYTF
TRBV7-2	few	TRBJ2-3	TRBD2	TGTGCCAGCACCATTAGACTAGCGGGAGGGCCAAGTAGGTCAGATACGCAGTATTTT	CASTIRLAGGPSRSDTQYF
TRBV24-1	few	TRBJ2-1	TRBD1	TGTGCCACCAGTACAGGGGGCGCCTACAATGAGCAGTTCTTC	CATSTGGAYNEQFF
TRBV5-1	few	TRBJ2-1	TRBD2	TGCGCCAGCAGGAAACTAGCGGGGGGCAACAATGAGCAGTTCTTC	CASRKLAGGNNEQFF
TRBV20-1	.	TRBJ2-7	.	TGCAGTGCTAAAACCGGGATACCCCACGAGCAGTACTTC	CSAKTGIPHEQYF
TRBV29-1	.	TRBJ1-1	.	TGCAGCGTTGGCGCCCTGACTACAGGGCCACTGCTTAAGAACACTGAAGCTTTCTTT	CSVGALTTGPLLKNTEAFF
TRBV20-1	few	TRBJ1-1	.	TGCAGTGCTAGAGGCCTAGGTAGGGGTCGGACTGAAGCTTTCTTT	CSARGLGRGRTEAFF
TRBV5-6	.	TRBJ2-5	.	TGTGCCAGCAGATGGACAGCGCAAGAGACCCAGTACTTC	CASRWTAQETQYF
TRBV13	few	TRBJ2-1	TRBD2	TGTGCCAGGGAGAGTAGCGGGAATGAGCAGTTCTTC	CARESSGNEQFF